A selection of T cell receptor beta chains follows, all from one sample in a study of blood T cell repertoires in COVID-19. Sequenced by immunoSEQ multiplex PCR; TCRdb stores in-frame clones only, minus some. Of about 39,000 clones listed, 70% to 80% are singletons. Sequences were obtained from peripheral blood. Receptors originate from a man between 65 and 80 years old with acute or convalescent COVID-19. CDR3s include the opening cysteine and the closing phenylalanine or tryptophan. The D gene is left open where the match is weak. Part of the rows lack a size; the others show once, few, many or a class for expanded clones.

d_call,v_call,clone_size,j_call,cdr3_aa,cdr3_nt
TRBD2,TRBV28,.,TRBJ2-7,CASYSGSGEQYF,TGTGCCAGTTATAGCGGGAGTGGTGAGCAGTACTTC
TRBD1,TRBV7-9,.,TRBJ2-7,CACAGTGVSGPAYEQYF,TGTGCCTGTGCGGGGACAGGGGTAAGTGGACCCGCCTACGAGCAGTACTTC
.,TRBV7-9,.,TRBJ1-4,CASSPREVGEKLFF,TGTGCCAGCAGCCCGAGGGAAGTCGGTGAAAAACTGTTTTTT
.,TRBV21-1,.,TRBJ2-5,CASSDRTSGSGPCLSEETQYF,TGTGCCAGCAGCGACCGGACTAGCGGGAGTGGACCCTGTCTTAGCGAAGAGACCCAGTACTTC
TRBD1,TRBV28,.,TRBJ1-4,CASSWDRGNEKLFF,TGTGCCAGCAGTTGGGACAGGGGGAATGAAAAACTGTTTTTT
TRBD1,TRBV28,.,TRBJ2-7,CASSQPGGASYEQYF,TGTGCCAGCAGCCAACCAGGGGGCGCTTCCTACGAGCAGTACTTC
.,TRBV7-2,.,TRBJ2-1,CASSGGPNNEQFF,TGTGCCAGCAGCGGGGGCCCAAACAATGAGCAGTTCTTC
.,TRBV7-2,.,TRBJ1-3,CASSLVVGNTIYF,TGTGCCAGCAGCTTAGTAGTTGGAAACACCATATATTTT
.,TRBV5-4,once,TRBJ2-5,CASSLVAQETQYF,TGTGCCAGCAGCTTGGTAGCCCAAGAGACCCAGTACTTC
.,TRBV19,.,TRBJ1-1,CASSIGGGSVNTEAFF,TGTGCCAGTAGTATAGGAGGGGGATCGGTCAACACTGAAGCTTTCTTT
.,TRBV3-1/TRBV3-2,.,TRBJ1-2,CASSPGVYGYTF,TGTGCCAGCAGTCCCGGGGTTTATGGCTACACCTTC
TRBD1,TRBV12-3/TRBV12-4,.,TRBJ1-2,CASSQGDGYTF,TGTGCCAGCAGCCAGGGGGATGGCTACACCTTC
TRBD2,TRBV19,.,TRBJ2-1,CASSTPTSGRGYNEQFF,TGTGCCAGTAGTACCCCGACTAGCGGGAGGGGATACAATGAGCAGTTCTTC
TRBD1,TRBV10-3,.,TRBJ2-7,CAIRGTGEGYEQYF,TGTGCCATCAGGGGGACAGGGGAAGGGTACGAGCAGTACTTC
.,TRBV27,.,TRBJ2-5,CASSSEARGGETQYF,TGTGCCAGCAGTTCCGAGGCTAGGGGAGGAGAGACCCAGTACTTC
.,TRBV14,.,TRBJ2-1,CASSPGLLRGNEQFF,TGTGCCAGCAGCCCCGGGCTGCTACGGGGGAATGAGCAGTTCTTC
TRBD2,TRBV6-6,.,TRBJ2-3,CASTGGGGTDTQYF,TGTGCCAGCACGGGGGGGGGCGGCACAGATACGCAGTATTTT
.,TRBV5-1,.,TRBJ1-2,CASSLGADGYTF,TGCGCCAGCAGCCTGGGGGCCGATGGCTACACCTTC
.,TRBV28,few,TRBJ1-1,CASSPLYSLRGTEAFF,TGTGCCAGCAGTCCCCTTTATTCTCTCCGGGGCACTGAAGCTTTCTTT
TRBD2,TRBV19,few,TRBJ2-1,CASSRLAGGNEQFF,TGTGCCAGTAGTAGACTAGCGGGAGGGAATGAGCAGTTCTTC